This T cell receptor beta chain was observed in a study of T-cell memory formation after mild COVID-19. For the study at large: Clusters were largely donor specific.

Regarding this clonotype: Antigen unknown.

General observations from the study: Among clones contracting day 15 to 85, CD4/CD8 was balanced, whereas later expanders leaned CD4+. Shrinking CD4+ clones resided mostly in CM and EM, and CD8+ ones in EMRA.

A 5'RACE reaction primed in the constant segment made cDNA libraries of TCR alpha and TCR beta, and these carried sample barcodes and UMIs. One entry per CDR3 protein results from TCRdb running MiXCR on the 5' RACE reads. The sample lists about 390,000 distinct CDR3 sequences, about 16% seen once, with 20% to 25% in the top ten. The CDR3 contains 18 residues. Per germline, CDR1 SGHTA and CDR2 FQGNSA. The trim removed 9 bases at V and 1 base at J, leaving 16 bases unmatched. Input material: PBMCs or a T cell subset sorted from them (not recorded which). The chain joins TRBV7-2 to TRBJ2-3; TRBD2 aligns across 10 bases. The clonotype originates from a man younger than 35 who had mild COVID-19 (a few samples of this study predate the infection). Cell type and time point are not known. CDR3 coding DNA: TGTGCCAGTAGAGAGTCCCAACTAGCGGGGCTTGGCACAGATACGCAGTATTTT. This codes for CASRESQLAGLGTDTQYF.